Shown below are 19 T cell receptor beta chains from a single sample sequenced in a study of early T cells in non-severe SARS-CoV-2 infection (dated by TCRdb to the early 2020s). Libraries were prepared through 5' RACE. TCRdb records NextSeq 500 as the sequencer. The public reads were reprocessed in TCRdb via fastp at Q25 and MiXCR, keeping in-frame beta chains. Identical CDR3 protein sequences are pooled into one entry, listed with their most common genes and DNA. Here the sample has about 22,000 distinct CDR3 sequences; 4% occur a single time. The ten largest account for approximately 1.5% of the sample. Sequencing used whole blood. These TCRs come from an adult who was a healthcare worker with PCR-confirmed SARS-CoV-2 infection or an uninfected control (not recorded which).

This clonotype was counted at least ten times. The rearrangement uses TRBV3-1 and TRBJ2-5, with 9 bases matching TRBD2. CDR1 and CDR2 (germline): LGHDT, YNNKEL (reference sequence). Losses at the gene ends were 0 bases for V and 4 bases for J; bases not matched to a gene: 6. The CDR3 sequence is 16 residues long. CDR3 sequence: CASSQDLAGRGETQYF. CDR3 sequence (DNA): TGTGCCAGCAGCCAAGATCTAGCGGGGCGAGGAGAGACCCAGTACTTC.

This clonotype has at least ten counts. This chain links TRBV7-6 with TRBJ1-1, with 9 bases matching TRBD1. Trimming cost V 4 bases and J 4 bases; bases outside gene matches: 13. Germline CDR1 is SGHVS and CDR2 is FNYEAQ. The CDR3 contains 17 residues. CDR3 sequence (DNA): TGTGCCAGCAGCTCCCAGGAAGACGGACAGGGGACCACTGAAGCTTTCTTT. Amino acid sequence: CASSSQEDGQGTTEAFF.

This clonotype was observed many times. The chain recombines TRBV19 with TRBJ2-1; the D gene could be TRBD1 or TRBD2 (5 bases each). This CDR3 spans 14 amino acids. The V end was cut by 6 bases, the J end by 6 bases, with 15 bases between. Per the germline V gene, CDR1 is LNHDA and CDR2 is SQIVND (reference sequence). The CDR3 spells CASRTFRDANEQFF. The CDR3 nucleotides are TGTGCCAGTAGGACCTTTAGGGACGCCAATGAGCAGTTCTTC.

In regard to this clonotype: One end of the junction fails to match germline, which may point to a read error. V is TRBV7-2 and J is TRBJ2-3; 9 bases align to TRBD2. The CDR3 is made up of 15 amino acids. CDR1 and CDR2 (germline): SGHTA, FQGNSA. The CDR3 DNA is TGTGTCAGCAGCCTTTCTAGCGGGGTCTCAGATACGCAGTATTTT. This gives the protein CVSSLSSGVSDTQYF.

This clonotype came up many times. The chain joins TRBV3-1 to TRBJ1-1; TRBD1 might be the D (5 bases). CDR1 and CDR2 from the germline V gene are LGHDT and YNNKEL (reference sequence). V lost 4 bases to trimming and J lost 5 bases, with 8 bases between them. CDR3 length equals 12 residues. The CDR3, as DNA: TGTGCCAGCAGCCGGCAGGGTACTGAAGCTTTCTTT. Translation gives CASSRQGTEAFF.

This clonotype was picked up a small number of times. This chain connects TRBV20-1 to TRBJ2-4; D may correspond to TRBD1 or TRBD2 (5 bases each). This CDR3 has 13 residues. Deletions cut 5 bases from V and 1 base from J, with 9 bases between. Germline CDR1 reads DFQATT; CDR2 reads SNEGSKA (reference sequence). The CDR3 DNA reads as TGCAGTGCTCTCTGGGACGCCAAAAACATTCAGTACTTC. Amino acid sequence: CSALWDAKNIQYF.

This clonotype appeared many times. The V gene is TRBV7-9, the J gene TRBJ1-6; D gene ambiguous. Germline loops: CDR1 SEHNR, CDR2 FQNEAQ (reference sequence). The V end lost 1 base, the J end lost 13 bases, and 14 bases lay between the germline ends. The CDR3 is 14 amino acids. In DNA, the CDR3 is TGTGCCAGCAGCTTAGGAGGGCCTCTGAGGCCCCTCCACTTT. It yields the protein CASSLGGPLRPLHF.

Judged by abundance, this clonotype is medium-sized. Germline and junction disagree at one end, which may indicate a read error. The V and J genes are TRBV11-2 and TRBJ1-1; 8 nucleotides match TRBD1. The CDR3 covers 13 residues. The germline CDR1 and CDR2 sequences are SGHAT and FQNNGV. Written as DNA, the CDR3 is TGTGCCAGCAGCTTATCCCCACCCCAGGGGGCGATCTTT. Translating it yields CASSLSPPQGAIF. The variable domain in full, completed from reference TRBV11-2 and TRBJ1-1, reads EAGVAQSPRYKIIEKRQSVAFWCNPISGHATLYWYQQILGQGPKLLIQFQNNGVVDDSQLPKDRFSAERLKGVDSTLKIQPAKLEDSAVYLCASSLSPPQGAIFGQGTRLTVV.

This clonotype appeared many times. The J gene is TRBJ2-1, the V gene TRBV19; D is unresolved. This CDR3 region has 13 residues. Trimming removed 9 bases at V and 8 bases at J, with 17 bases between. The V gene's germline CDR1 is LNHDA and CDR2 SQIVND (reference sequence). In DNA, the CDR3 is TGTGCCAGCCCTAAGCTCCCCGCCGATGAGCAGTTCTTC. Its protein product is CASPKLPADEQFF.

This clonotype was observed many times. The chain employs TRBV6-5 and TRBJ1-2, with a weak D call TRBD1 (5 bases). Deletions cut 8 bases from V and 0 bases from J, with 10 bases between. Germline CDR1 MNHEY, CDR2 SVGAGI. The CDR3 consists of 13 residues. The CDR3 region has the DNA TGTGCCAGCCGCAGGGATGCTAACTATGGCTACACCTTC. Its protein is CASRRDANYGYTF.

The chain carries TRBV18 and TRBJ2-7; possible D gene TRBD2, 6 bases. The germline V gene encodes CDR1 KGHSH and CDR2 LQKENI. This CDR3 comprises 11 residues. CDR3 region: CAGRESYEQYF. CDR3 bases: TGTGCGGGGCGGGAAAGCTACGAGCAGTACTTC. The entire variable domain, with the rest obtained from reference TRBV18 and TRBJ2-7, is as follows: NAGVMQNPRHLVRRRGQEARLRCSPMKGHSHVYWYRQLPEEGLKFMVYLQKENIIDESGMPKERFSAEFPKEGPSILRIQQVVRGDSAAYFCAGRESYEQYFGPGTRLTVT.

This clonotype has only a few counts. The chain carries TRBV5-5 and TRBJ2-5; tentatively, D is TRBD1 (5 bases). Germline values: CDR1 SGHKS, CDR2 YYEKEE (reference sequence). The CDR3 is 15 amino acids. V lost 5 bases to trimming and J lost 1 base, with 15 bases between them. The CDR3 DNA is TGTGCCAGCAGTTCCCAGGCGACAGCCCAAGAGACCCAGTACTTC. It encodes CASSSQATAQETQYF.

At least ten counts were recorded for this clonotype. The chain couples TRBV11-2 to TRBJ1-2, with D unresolved. This CDR3 region has 15 residues. V was shortened by 4 bases and J by 9 bases, with 21 bases between the two germline ends. Germline values: CDR1 SGHAT, CDR2 FQNNGV. The CDR3 sequence is CASSSFGPIHLSYTF. DNA of the CDR3: TGTGCCAGCAGCTCTTTTGGACCGATCCATCTAAGCTACACCTTC.

The chain is built from TRBV7-2 and TRBJ2-3; 9 nucleotides agree with TRBD2. This CDR3 is 15 amino acids long. Trimming at V came to 2 bases and at J to 1 base, leaving 1 base not matched to a gene. Germline V CDR1 and CDR2: SGHTA, FQGNSA. Here the CDR3 reads CASSLKRGGTDTQYF. The CDR3 DNA reads as TGTGCCAGCAGCTTAAAGCGGGGGGGCACAGATACGCAGTATTTT.

This clonotype has at least ten counts. This chain links TRBV20-1 with TRBJ1-1; no clear D gene. Trimming pared 3 bases from V and 7 bases from J, leaving 9 bases between. Per the germline V gene, CDR1 is DFQATT and CDR2 is SNEGSKA (reference sequence). The CDR3 is made up of 11 amino acids. In DNA, the CDR3 is TGCAGTGCTAGGGAGTCAGGTGAAGCTTTCTTT. This sequence encodes CSARESGEAFF.

This clonotype was observed at least ten times. This chain uses TRBV19 with TRBJ1-1; D is ambiguous. V lost 3 bases, J lost 11 bases, and 16 bases lay in between. CDR1 LNHDA and CDR2 SQIVND come from the germline V gene (reference sequence). This CDR3 region has 13 residues. DNA for the CDR3: TGTGCCAGTAGTATTTTCGAATCCGGCCCGGCTTTCTTT. Its translation is CASSIFESGPAFF.

In this sample, this clonotype turned up many times. The chain is built from TRBV20-1 and TRBJ2-1, with TRBD2 as a possible D gene (7 bases). Germline CDR1 reads DFQATT; CDR2 reads SNEGSKA (reference sequence). This CDR3 region has 16 residues. V lost 5 bases and J lost 5, with 22 bases in between. The CDR3 region is CSAPPLSAGADNEQFF. DNA for the CDR3: TGCAGTGCTCCCCCGTTATCTGCGGGGGCCGACAATGAGCAGTTCTTC.

This clonotype came up many times. The gene calls are TRBV5-4 and TRBJ2-7; D is ambiguous. The CDR3 totals 13 residues. The germline CDR1 and CDR2 sequences are SGHNT and YYREEE (reference sequence). Trimming stripped 4 bases from V and 7 bases from J, with 15 bases between. The CDR3 loop is CASSRGPRGEQYF. Here the CDR3 DNA reads TGTGCCAGCAGCCGAGGACCACGCGGAGAGCAGTACTTC.

This clonotype is classed as medium-sized. V usage is TRBV12-3 or TRBV12-4 and J usage is TRBJ2-6; no reliable D call. The CDR3 has 11 amino acids. V lost 8 bases to trimming and J lost 1 base, with 0 bases between them. The CDR3 DNA reads as TGTGCCAGCTCTGGGGCCAACGTCCTGACTTTC. It is translated as CASSGANVLTF.